The 10 T cell receptor beta chains given below trace back to one sample, sequenced in a study of blood T cell repertoires in COVID-19. TCRdb's copy holds only in-frame clones and misses some; the assay was immunoSEQ multiplex PCR. The sample includes about 260,000 clones, 87% of them seen just once. The sample comprised peripheral blood. Receptors were obtained from a middle-aged woman who had recovered from COVID-19.

This chain joins TRBV3-1 (or the pseudogene TRBV3-2) and TRBJ1-6; tentatively, D is TRBD1 (5 bases). CDR1 is LGHDT, CDR2 YNNKEL, per germline (reference sequence). This CDR3 has 17 amino acids. Trimming took 0 bases from V and 7 from J, leaving 16 bases between them. The CDR3 loop reads CASSQDGAGPRNSPLHF. As DNA, the CDR3 is TGTGCCAGCAGCCAAGACGGAGCGGGGCCGCGAAATTCACCCCTCCACTTT.

This chain connects TRBV9 to TRBJ2-7, with 10 bases lining up with TRBD2. The CDR3 spans 15 residues. J gave up 5 bases and V 3 bases, and 8 bases lay outside the gene matches. Germline assignment: CDR1 SGDLS and CDR2 YYNGEE. In nucleotides, the CDR3 is TGTGCCAGCAGCGCCGGGACTAGCGTCCGGGACGAGCAGTACTTC. Amino acid sequence: CASSAGTSVRDEQYF.

The V gene is TRBV4-1, the J gene TRBJ2-2, with 11 bases that match TRBD2. The J segment lost 7 bases and the V segment lost 5 bases, leaving 6 bases of the junction unmatched. Germline values: CDR1 MGHRA, CDR2 YSYEKL. The length of the CDR3 is 15 residues. The CDR3 sequence is CASSFSGGANGELFF. The CDR3 DNA is TGCGCCAGCAGCTTTAGCGGGGGGGCTAACGGGGAGCTGTTTTTT.

The chain has TRBV2 and TRBJ1-2; D gene ambiguous. Germline CDR1 and CDR2: SNHLY and FYNNEI. The CDR3 spans 12 residues. V was shortened by 6 bases and J by 9 bases, with 14 bases between the two germline ends. CDR3 DNA sequence: TGTGCCAGCAGGTCGTTCGAGAGCAGCTACACCTTC. Translating it yields CASRSFESSYTF.

The count of this clone is one. The J gene is TRBJ2-3, the V gene TRBV18; D possibly corresponds to TRBD2 (5 bases). The CDR3 loop spans 15 amino acids. Germline V gives CDR1 KGHSH, CDR2 LQKENI. V lost 3 bases and J 4 bases, leaving 14 bases between the germline ends. The CDR3 DNA reads TGTGCCAGCTCACCGGCCCCTCGGGGATCAGATACGCAGTATTTT. As protein: CASSPAPRGSDTQYF.

The J gene is TRBJ1-6, the V gene TRBV7-2; TRBD1 matches 8 bases. The J segment lost 2 bases and the V segment lost 7 bases, leaving 7 bases of the junction unmatched. The CDR3 sequence is 16 residues long. Germline CDR1 and CDR2: SGHTA and FQGNSA. CDR3 coding DNA: TGTGCCAGCAACGTGGACAGGGCGGCCTATAATTCACCCCTCCACTTT. It encodes CASNVDRAAYNSPLHF.

The chain links TRBV5-1 to TRBJ1-6, with D unclear. CDR3 length: 17 amino acids. Germline V gene sequence: CDR1 SGHRS, CDR2 YFSETQ. The V gene lost 1 base and the J gene lost 0 bases, with 11 bases spanning the gap. This CDR3 is CASSLTAFSSYNSPLHF. The CDR3 nucleotides are TGCGCCAGCAGCTTGACAGCTTTTAGCTCCTATAATTCACCCCTCCACTTT.

V usage is TRBV11-2 and J usage is TRBJ1-2, with 7 bases that match TRBD1. There are 15 residues in the CDR3. Unmatched junction bases numbered 8, after V lost 3 bases and J lost 4 bases. Germline CDR1 SGHAT, CDR2 FQNNGV. The CDR3 region is CASSFLQTGIYGYTF. DNA for the CDR3: TGTGCCAGCAGCTTCCTGCAGACAGGGATCTATGGCTACACCTTC.

This chain joins TRBV7-2 and TRBJ1-3, with D tentatively TRBD1 (6 bases). V lost 1 base and J 0 bases, leaving 16 bases between the germline ends. The CDR3 has 18 amino acids. Germline assignment: CDR1 SGHTA and CDR2 FQGNSA. For the CDR3, the DNA is TGTGCCAGCAGCTTAGTCGGACAGACCCAATACTCTGGAAACACCATATATTTT. This translates into CASSLVGQTQYSGNTIYF.

The chain couples TRBV28 to TRBJ2-7; 8 bases are a match to TRBD1. V gave up 6 bases and J gave up 5 bases; unmatched junction bases: 18. The CDR3 loop spans 17 amino acids. Germline V CDR1 and CDR2: MDHEN, SYDVKM. CDR3 DNA sequence: TGTGCCAGCAGCTCCCACTACAGGGGGAGTCTAGCCGACGAGCAGTACTTC. This codes for CASSSHYRGSLADEQYF.